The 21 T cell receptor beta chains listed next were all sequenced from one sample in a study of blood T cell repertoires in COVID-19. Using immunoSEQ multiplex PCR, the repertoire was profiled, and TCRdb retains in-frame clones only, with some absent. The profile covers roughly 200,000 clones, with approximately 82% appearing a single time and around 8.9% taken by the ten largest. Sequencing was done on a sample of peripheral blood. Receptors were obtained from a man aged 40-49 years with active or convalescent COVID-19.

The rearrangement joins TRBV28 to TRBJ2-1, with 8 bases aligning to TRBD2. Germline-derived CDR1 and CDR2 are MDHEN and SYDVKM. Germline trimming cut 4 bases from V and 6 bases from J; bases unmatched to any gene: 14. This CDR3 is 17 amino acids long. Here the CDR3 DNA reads TGTGCCAGCAGTTCCACTAGCGGCCTCAAGGGTCCCAATGAGCAGTTCTTC. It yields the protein CASSSTSGLKGPNEQFF.

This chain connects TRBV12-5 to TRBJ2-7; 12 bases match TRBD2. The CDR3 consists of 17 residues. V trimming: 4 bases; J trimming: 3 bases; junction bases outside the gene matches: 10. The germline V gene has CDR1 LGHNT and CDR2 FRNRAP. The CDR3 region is CASGSRLAGAPDYEQYF. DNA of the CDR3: TGTGCTAGTGGTTCCCGACTAGCGGGGGCACCAGACTACGAGCAGTACTTC.

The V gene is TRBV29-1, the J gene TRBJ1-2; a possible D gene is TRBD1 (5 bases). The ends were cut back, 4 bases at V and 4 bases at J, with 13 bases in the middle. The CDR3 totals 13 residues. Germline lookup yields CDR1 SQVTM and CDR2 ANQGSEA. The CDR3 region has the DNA TGCAGCGTTGCGGGACTTCAGGGCTATGGCTACACCTTC. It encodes CSVAGLQGYGYTF.

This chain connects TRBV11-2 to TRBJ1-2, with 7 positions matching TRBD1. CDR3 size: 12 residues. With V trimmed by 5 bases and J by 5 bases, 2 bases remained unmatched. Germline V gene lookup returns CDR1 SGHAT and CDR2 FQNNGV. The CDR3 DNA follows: TGTGCCAGCAGCCGGGACAGATATGGCTACACCTTC. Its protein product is CASSRDRYGYTF.

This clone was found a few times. In DNA form, the CDR3 reads TGTGCCAGCAGCTTGGACTCCCGCGGTACCTACGAGCAGTACTTC. Its translation: CASSLDSRGTYEQYF. This chain uses TRBV5-4 with TRBJ2-7; no firm D call. Trimming removed 0 bases from V and 2 bases from J, with 12 bases in between. There are 15 residues in the CDR3. CDR1 SGHNT and CDR2 YYREEE come from the germline V gene (reference sequence).

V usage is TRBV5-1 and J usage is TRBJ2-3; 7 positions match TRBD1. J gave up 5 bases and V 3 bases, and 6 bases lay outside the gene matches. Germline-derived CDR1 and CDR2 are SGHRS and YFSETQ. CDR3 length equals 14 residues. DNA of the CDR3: TGCGCCAGCAGCTCCGGGACAGCGGAAGATACGCAGTATTTT. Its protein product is CASSSGTAEDTQYF.

The CDR3 loop is CASSPKDFLTF. DNA of the CDR3: TGTGCCAGCTCACCAAAAGACTTCCTGACTTTC. The chain recombines TRBV18 with TRBJ2-6; no clear D gene. CDR1 is KGHSH and CDR2 is LQKENI in the germline V gene. This CDR3 is built from 11 residues. The V end lost 2 bases, the J end lost 14 bases, and 7 bases lay between the germline ends.

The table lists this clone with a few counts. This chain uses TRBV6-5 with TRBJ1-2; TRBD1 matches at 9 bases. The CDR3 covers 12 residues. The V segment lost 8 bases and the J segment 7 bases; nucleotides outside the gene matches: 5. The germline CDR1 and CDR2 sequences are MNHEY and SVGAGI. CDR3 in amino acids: CASLDRGGGYTF. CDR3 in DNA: TGTGCCAGCCTTGACAGGGGGGGTGGCTACACCTTC.

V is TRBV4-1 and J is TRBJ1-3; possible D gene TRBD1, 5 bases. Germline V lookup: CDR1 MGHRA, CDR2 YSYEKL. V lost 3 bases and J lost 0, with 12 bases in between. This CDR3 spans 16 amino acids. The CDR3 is CASSHLGTHSGNTIYF. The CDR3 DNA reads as TGCGCCAGCAGCCACCTCGGGACTCACTCTGGAAACACCATATATTTT.

For the CDR3, the DNA is TGTGCCAGCAGCGACTCAGGGGGTCGGGGCTACACCTTC. Translating it yields CASSDSGGRGYTF. The chain carries TRBV2 and TRBJ1-2, with TRBD1 matching over 7 bases. Germline V gives CDR1 SNHLY, CDR2 FYNNEI. The CDR3 is 13 residues long. J gave up 8 bases and V 6 bases, and 9 bases lay outside the gene matches. Supplemented by reference TRBV2 and TRBJ1-2, the full variable domain reads EPEVTQTPSHQVTQMGQEVILRCVPISNHLYFYWYRQILGQKVEFLVSFYNNEISEKSEIFDDQFSVERPDGSNFTLKIRSTKLEDSAMYFCASSDSGGRGYTFGSGTRLTVV.

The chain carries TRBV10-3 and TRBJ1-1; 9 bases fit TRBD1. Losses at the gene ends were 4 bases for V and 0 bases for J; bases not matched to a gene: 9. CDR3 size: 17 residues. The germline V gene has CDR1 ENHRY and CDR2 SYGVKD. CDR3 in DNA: TGTGCCATCAGTGGTGTGACGGACAGGGGACTGAACACTGAAGCTTTCTTT. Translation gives CAISGVTDRGLNTEAFF.

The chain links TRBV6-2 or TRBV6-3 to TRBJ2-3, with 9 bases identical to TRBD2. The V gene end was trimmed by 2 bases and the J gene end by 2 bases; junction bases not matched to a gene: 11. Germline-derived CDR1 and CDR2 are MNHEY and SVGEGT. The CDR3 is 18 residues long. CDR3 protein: CASSYTHHLAGTTDTQYF. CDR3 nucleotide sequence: TGTGCCAGCAGTTACACCCACCACCTAGCGGGGACCACAGATACGCAGTATTTT.

The CDR3 DNA reads TGTGCCAGCAGCCCCTCGGGAGAGGCTACGCAGTATTTT. Its protein product is CASSPSGEATQYF. The rearrangement links TRBV3-1 (or the pseudogene TRBV3-2) to TRBJ2-3, with a tentative D call TRBD2 (6 bases). CDR3 size: 13 residues. V lost 4 bases and J 8 bases, leaving 13 bases between the germline ends. Germline assignment: CDR1 LGHDT and CDR2 YNNKEL (reference sequence).

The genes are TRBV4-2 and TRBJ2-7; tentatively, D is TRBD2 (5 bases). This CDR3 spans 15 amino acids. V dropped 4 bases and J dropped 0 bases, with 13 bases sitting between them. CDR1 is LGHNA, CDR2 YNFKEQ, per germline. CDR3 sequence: CASSPEVSSSYEQYF. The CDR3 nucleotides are TGTGCCAGCAGCCCGGAGGTCAGTAGCTCCTACGAGCAGTACTTC.

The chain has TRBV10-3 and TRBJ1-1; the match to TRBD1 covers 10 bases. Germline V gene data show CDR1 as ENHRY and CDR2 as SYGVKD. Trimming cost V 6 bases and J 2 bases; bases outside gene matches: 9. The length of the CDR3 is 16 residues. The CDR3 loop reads CAIRGGQGIGNTEAFF. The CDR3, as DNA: TGTGCCATCAGAGGGGGACAGGGGATAGGTAACACTGAAGCTTTCTTT.

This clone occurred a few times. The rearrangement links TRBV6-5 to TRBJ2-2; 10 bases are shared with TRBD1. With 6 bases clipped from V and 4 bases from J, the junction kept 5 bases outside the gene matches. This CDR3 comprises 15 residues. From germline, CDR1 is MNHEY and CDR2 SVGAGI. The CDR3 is CASSSGTGVTGELFF. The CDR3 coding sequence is TGTGCCAGCAGCTCCGGGACAGGGGTCACCGGGGAGCTGTTTTTT.

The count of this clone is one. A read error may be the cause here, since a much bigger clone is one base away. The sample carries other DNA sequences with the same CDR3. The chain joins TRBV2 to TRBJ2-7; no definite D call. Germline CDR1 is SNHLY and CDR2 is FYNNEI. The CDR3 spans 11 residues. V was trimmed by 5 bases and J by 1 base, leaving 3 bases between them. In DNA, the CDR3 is TGTGCCAGCAGTCCTTCCTACGAGCAGTACTTC. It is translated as CASSPSYEQYF.

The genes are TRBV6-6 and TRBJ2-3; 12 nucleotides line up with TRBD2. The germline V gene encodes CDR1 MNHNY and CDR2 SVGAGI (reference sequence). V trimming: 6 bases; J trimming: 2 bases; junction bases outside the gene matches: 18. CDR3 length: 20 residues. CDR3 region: CASSLRPLAGGPSYTDTQYF. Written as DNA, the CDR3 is TGTGCCAGCAGCCTACGACCCCTAGCGGGAGGGCCCTCGTACACAGATACGCAGTATTTT.

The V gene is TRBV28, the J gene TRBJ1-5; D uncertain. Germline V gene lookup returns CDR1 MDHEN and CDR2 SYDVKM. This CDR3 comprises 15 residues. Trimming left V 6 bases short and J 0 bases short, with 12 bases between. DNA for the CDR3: TGTGCCAGCAGCCCCGGGAGAGTTAGCAATCAGCCCCAGCATTTT. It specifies CASSPGRVSNQPQHF.

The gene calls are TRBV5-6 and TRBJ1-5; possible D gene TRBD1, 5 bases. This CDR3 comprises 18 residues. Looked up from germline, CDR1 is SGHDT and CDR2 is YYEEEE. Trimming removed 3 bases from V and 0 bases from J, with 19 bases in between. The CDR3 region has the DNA TGTGCCAGCAGCTACTACCTGGGGGGGACTTATAGCAATCAGCCCCAGCATTTT. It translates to CASSYYLGGTYSNQPQHF.

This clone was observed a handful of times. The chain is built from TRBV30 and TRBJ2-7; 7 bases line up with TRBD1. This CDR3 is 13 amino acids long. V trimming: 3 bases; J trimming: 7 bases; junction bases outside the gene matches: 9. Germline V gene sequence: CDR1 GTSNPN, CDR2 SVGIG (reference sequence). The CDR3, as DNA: TGTGCCTGGAGCTCCGGGACAGTCTTAGAGCAGTACTTC. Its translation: CAWSSGTVLEQYF.